These T cell receptor beta chains were read from a single sample in a study of blood T cell repertoires in COVID-19. Sequenced by immunoSEQ multiplex PCR; TCRdb stores in-frame clones only, minus some. The sample consists of about 190,000 clones, less than 90% of them appearing once. The sample was peripheral blood. These receptors all stem from a woman in her thirties or forties with acute or convalescent COVID-19. Both conserved end residues are part of each CDR3. D genes are given only for firm matches. Clone size is stated in some rows and not others, as once, few, many or a class when expanded.

18	TRBJ2-2	few	.	TRBV24-1	TGTGCCACCAGTGATACACATCCAGGGCGATTAACCACCGGGGAGCTGTTTTTT	CATSDTHPGRLTTGELFF
13	TRBJ2-7	.	.	TRBV19	TGTGCCAGTACTAGGAAACTTGTTTTAGAGCAGTACTTC	CASTRKLVLEQYF
18	TRBJ2-5	.	TRBD2	TRBV7-7	TGTGCTAGCGTCGAGCGGAGCGGGGGGCCCCGCTACCAAGAGACCCAGTACTTC	CASVERSGGPRYQETQYF
17	TRBJ2-1	few	TRBD2	TRBV15	TGTGCCACCAGCAGGGAGACTAGCGGGAGCTCCTACAATGAGCAGTTCTTC	CATSRETSGSSYNEQFF
13	TRBJ2-7	.	.	TRBV28	TGTGCCAGCAGTCCGGGACACTCCTACGAGCAGTACTTC	CASSPGHSYEQYF
13	TRBJ1-6	.	.	TRBV3-1/TRBV3-2	TGTGCCAGCAGCCAATTCCCGGATTCACCCCTCCACTTT	CASSQFPDSPLHF
14	TRBJ2-7	.	TRBD2	TRBV19	TGTGCCAGCAGAGAAGCGGGAGGGGTCTACGAGCAGTACTTC	CASREAGGVYEQYF
12	TRBJ1-2	.	.	TRBV6-2/TRBV6-3	TGTGCCAGCAGCGACAGGAACTATGGCTACACCTTC	CASSDRNYGYTF
14	TRBJ1-4	.	TRBD1	TRBV25-1	TGTGCCAGCAGTGGAGCAGGGGGCCATGAAAAACTGTTTTTT	CASSGAGGHEKLFF
14	TRBJ1-5	once	.	TRBV30	TGTGCCTGGACCGATGACAGTAGCAATCAGCCCCAGCATTTT	CAWTDDSSNQPQHF
12	TRBJ1-5	few	.	TRBV12-3/TRBV12-4	TGTGCCAGCAGTCAGGGAAATCAGCCCCAGCATTTT	CASSQGNQPQHF
15	TRBJ1-1	.	.	TRBV5-1	TGCGCCAGCAGCTTGGGCCGGTGGAGGGACACTGAAGCTTTCTTT	CASSLGRWRDTEAFF
14	TRBJ1-5	.	.	TRBV21-1	TGTGCCAGCAGGAAGACAGGGATCCATCAGCCCCAGCATTTT	CASRKTGIHQPQHF
14	TRBJ1-1	.	.	TRBV16	TGTGCCAGCAGCCAATCTCGCAGATCCTCAGAAGCTTTCTTT	CASSQSRRSSEAFF
13	TRBJ1-5	.	.	TRBV6-4	TGTGCCAGCAGTGTCGACTTAAATCAGCCCCAGCATTTT	CASSVDLNQPQHF
15	TRBJ1-1	.	TRBD1	TRBV9	TGTGCCAGCAGGCCTACAGGGGGATGGAACACTGAAGCTTTCTTT	CASRPTGGWNTEAFF
12	TRBJ1-1	.	TRBD1	TRBV3-1/TRBV3-2	TGTGCCAGCAGCCGTGACAGGGCTGAAGCTTTCTTT	CASSRDRAEAFF
14	TRBJ2-5	.	.	TRBV5-1	TGCGCCAGCATGGAGCAGTGGAGGCGGGAGACCCAGTACTTC	CASMEQWRRETQYF
15	TRBJ2-5	.	TRBD1	TRBV7-8	TGTGCCAGCAGCTCTGGACAGGGGGCGGTGGAGACCCAGTACTTC	CASSSGQGAVETQYF
12	TRBJ2-4	.	TRBD2	TRBV19	TGTGCCAGCAGCTGGGGGGGGAACATTCAGTACTTC	CASSWGGNIQYF
14	TRBJ1-2	.	.	TRBV7-8	TGTGCCAGCAGCCGAGCCGACAGAAACTATGGCTACACCTTC	CASSRADRNYGYTF
15	TRBJ2-2	once	TRBD2	TRBV4-2	TGTGCCAGCAGCCCGGGAGGGGACTACACCGGGGAGCTGTTTTTT	CASSPGGDYTGELFF
12	TRBJ2-1	.	.	TRBV2	TGTGCCAGCAGGGGACTGCCGGGGGTGCAGTTCTTC	CASRGLPGVQFF
18	TRBJ2-7	.	TRBD2	TRBV4-1	TGCGCCAGCAGCCATGGGCGGGGGGGCGCAATCTGGTCCTACGAGCAGTACTTC	CASSHGRGGAIWSYEQYF
18	TRBJ2-6	.	TRBD1	TRBV5-1	TGCGCCAGCAGCTTGGAAGGACAGGGGGCGTTAGGGGCCAACGTCCTGACTTTC	CASSLEGQGALGANVLTF
13	TRBJ2-7	.	.	TRBV19	TGTGCCAGTCTGGACACCTCCTCCTACGAGCAGTACTTC	CASLDTSSYEQYF
15	TRBJ2-2	.	TRBD1	TRBV18	TGTGCCAGCCCCAGACAGGGGGCGGATTCCGGGGAGCTGTTTTTT	CASPRQGADSGELFF
14	TRBJ1-2	.	.	TRBV7-2	TGTGCCAGCAGCCCCGACCGCAGCCCCAGGGGCTACACCTTC	CASSPDRSPRGYTF
13	TRBJ2-1	once	TRBD1	TRBV20-1	TGCAGTGCTAGTGGGACAGGGGTCAATGAGCAGTTCTTC	CSASGTGVNEQFF
12	TRBJ2-7	.	.	TRBV6-5	TGTGCCAGCAGTTACCCGTCTTCCGAGCAGTACTTC	CASSYPSSEQYF
16	TRBJ2-1	.	TRBD2	TRBV5-1	TGCGCCAGCAGCTTGTGGTCGGGAGGGTCCTACAATGAGCAGTTCTTC	CASSLWSGGSYNEQFF
13	TRBJ1-1	.	.	TRBV21-1	TGTGCCAGAAGCCGGGACAGGGGCACTGAAGCTTTCTTT	CARSRDRGTEAFF
14	TRBJ1-5	.	.	TRBV6-5	TGTGCCAGCAGGGACGGGACACCGAATCAGCCCCAGCATTTT	CASRDGTPNQPQHF
14	TRBJ1-1	.	TRBD1	TRBV5-4	TGTGCCAGCAGCTTGATCACAGGGGGGTCTGAAGCTTTCTTT	CASSLITGGSEAFF
14	TRBJ2-7	.	.	TRBV3-1/TRBV3-2	TGTGCCAGCAGCCTCCCTATGGACAGTGCCGAGCAGTACTTC	CASSLPMDSAEQYF
15	TRBJ2-7	.	.	TRBV28	TGTGCCAGCAGTAGGCCGGACTACGGCTCCTACGAGCAGTACTTC	CASSRPDYGSYEQYF
13	TRBJ1-4	.	.	TRBV19	TGTGCCAGTAGTATAGCCCACGAGGAAAAACTGTTTTTT	CASSIAHEEKLFF